The 19 T cell receptor beta chains given below trace back to one sample, sequenced in a study of Ad26.COV2.S vaccination and SARS-CoV-2 variants (dated by TCRdb to the early 2020s). The library was obtained by the immunoSEQ multiplex PCR assay. The clones in this table, taken by TCRdb from immuneACCESS, are in-frame only. Not every clone is retained; where verified, under half of the shortfall comes from an unresolved V gene, and the cause of the rest is unknown. For this sample there are around 380,000 clones; roughly nine tenths appear just once. Together, the top ten hold approximately 3.7% of the sample. What this sample's treatment or condition label stands for: some 19 received Ad26.COV2.S at low or high dose, single or two shots; roughly five received placebo; per-sample allocation not given. For vaccine and placebo recipients, repertoires were sequenced using samples collected on day 63 after the first injection.

This material consisted of peripheral blood, taken in a trial of Ad26.COV2.S vaccine versus placebo. The receptors shown here come from a person between 18 and 65 years old who received the Ad26.COV2.S COVID-19 vaccine or a placebo.

The CDR3 coding sequence is TGTGCCAGCAGTTTCAGGGCATCCTACGAGCAGTACTTC. Protein: CASSFRASYEQYF. The V call is TRBV27, the J call TRBJ2-7; perhaps TRBD1 as D (5 bases). The germline V gene encodes CDR1 MNHEY and CDR2 SMNVEV (reference sequence). The CDR3 is 13 residues long. V lost 3 bases and J lost 1, with 7 bases in between.

This clone was picked up many times. V usage is TRBV7-2 and J usage is TRBJ1-2, with no clear D. The germline V gene has CDR1 SGHTA and CDR2 FQGNSA. V dropped 4 bases and J dropped 4 bases, with 10 bases sitting between them. The CDR3 totals 13 residues. The CDR3 sequence is CASSSLGGYGYTF. In nucleotides, the CDR3 is TGTGCCAGCAGCTCCCTAGGTGGCTATGGCTACACCTTC. Filled out from reference TRBV7-2 and TRBJ1-2, the complete variable domain reads GAGVSQSPSNKVTEKGKDVELRCDPISGHTALYWYRQSLGQGLEFLIYFQGNSAPDKSGLPSDRFSAERTGGSVSTLTIQRTQQEDSAVYLCASSSLGGYGYTFGSGTRLTVV.

This chain joins TRBV4-1 and TRBJ2-7; D is ambiguous. This CDR3 region has 12 residues. CDR1 is MGHRA, CDR2 YSYEKL, per germline. Between the trimmed V and J ends, which lost 1 base and 6 bases, there was a span of 7 bases. CDR3 nucleotides: TGCGCCAGCAGCCAAGTCTTAGGCGAGCAGTACTTC. Its protein product is CASSQVLGEQYF.

V and J are TRBV4-1 and TRBJ2-3; 14 positions match TRBD2. The J segment lost 3 bases and the V segment lost 1 base, leaving 3 bases of the junction unmatched. CDR3 size: 17 residues. Looked up from germline, CDR1 is MGHRA and CDR2 is YSYEKL. CDR3 DNA sequence: TGCGCCAGCAGCCAAGGACTAGCGGGGGGGGAAACAGATACGCAGTATTTT. This sequence encodes CASSQGLAGGETDTQYF.

The V gene is TRBV10-3, the J gene TRBJ1-2; D is ambiguous. Germline loops: CDR1 ENHRY, CDR2 SYGVKD. The V end was cut by 2 bases, the J end by 4 bases, with 11 bases between. This CDR3 spans 14 amino acids. The DNA for the CDR3 is TGTGCCATCAGTGAGGTAGGACTGATCTATGGCTACACCTTC. Protein sequence: CAISEVGLIYGYTF.

This chain uses TRBV5-1 with TRBJ2-5; D gene unclear. Germline loops: CDR1 SGHRS, CDR2 YFSETQ. CDR3 size: 14 residues. The V gene lost 0 bases and the J gene lost 6 bases, with 12 bases spanning the gap. This CDR3 reads CASSLGNLLQTQYF. DNA of the CDR3: TGCGCCAGCAGCTTGGGTAATCTCCTTCAGACCCAGTACTTC.

This chain joins TRBV5-4 and TRBJ2-5, with D possibly matching TRBD1 (5 bases). In germline, CDR1 is SGHNT, CDR2 YYREEE (reference sequence). Trimming removed 4 bases from V and 1 base from J, with 17 bases in between. The CDR3 length is 16 residues. CDR3 sequence: CASSRWEAGFQETQYF. The CDR3 region has the DNA TGTGCCAGCAGCCGATGGGAAGCAGGGTTCCAAGAGACCCAGTACTTC.

Points on this clone: In the same sample, other DNA sequences code for this CDR3. The chain is built from TRBV3-1 (or the pseudogene TRBV3-2) and TRBJ1-5; D not resolved. The CDR3 loop spans 13 amino acids. Per the germline V gene, CDR1 is LGHDT and CDR2 is YNNKEL (reference sequence). V lost 1 base to trimming and J lost 5 bases, with 6 bases between them. The DNA of the CDR3 is TGTGCCAGCAGCCAAGGTGGCGATCAGCCCCAGCATTTT. Translated: CASSQGGDQPQHF.

This clone was found once. The V and J genes are TRBV6-5 and TRBJ1-2; D gene uncertain. The V end was cut by 0 bases, the J end by 8 bases, with 13 bases between. The CDR3 covers 14 residues. Germline-derived CDR1 and CDR2 are MNHEY and SVGAGI. The CDR3 loop is CASSYSELVPGYTF. As DNA, the CDR3 is TGTGCCAGCAGTTACTCCGAGCTGGTTCCAGGCTACACCTTC.

The V gene is TRBV19, the J gene TRBJ2-7, with D perhaps TRBD1 (6 bases). The V end lost 3 bases, the J end lost 2 bases, and 11 bases lay between the germline ends. The germline CDR1 and CDR2 sequences are LNHDA and SQIVND (reference sequence). The CDR3 runs to 14 residues. CDR3 protein: CASSMGANTYEQYF. The CDR3 nucleotides are TGTGCCAGTAGTATGGGGGCGAACACCTACGAGCAGTACTTC.

The chain uses TRBV5-6 and TRBJ2-1; D is ambiguous. The CDR3 contains 13 residues. Germline assignment: CDR1 SGHDT and CDR2 YYEEEE. Trimming stripped 1 base from V and 4 bases from J, with 6 bases between. CDR3 region: CASSLYGYNEQFF. In nucleotides, the CDR3 is TGTGCCAGCAGCTTGTACGGATACAATGAGCAGTTCTTC.

The chain is built from TRBV5-6 and TRBJ1-2; a weak D match, TRBD1 (6 bases). With 4 bases removed from V and 7 bases from J, the gap between germline ends came to 23 bases. CDR1 is SGHDT, CDR2 YYEEEE, per germline. This CDR3 contains 16 residues. The CDR3 nucleotides read TGTGCCAGCAGCCCCCGATGGGGGGCTCTCGGTGGTGGCTACACCTTC. Translated: CASSPRWGALGGGYTF.

V and J are TRBV24-1 and TRBJ2-2; no firm D call. Germline V gene data show CDR1 as KGHDR and CDR2 as SFDVKD. V shed 9 bases and J shed 2 bases, with 3 bases lying between them. The CDR3 runs 11 residues. Here the CDR3 reads CATENTGELFF. The DNA of the CDR3 is TGTGCCACCGAAAACACCGGGGAGCTGTTTTTT.

This rearrangement joins TRBV5-4 to TRBJ2-3; the D is unclear. The CDR3 is made up of 12 amino acids. The ends were cut back, 3 bases at V and 4 bases at J, with 6 bases in the middle. Germline V gene data show CDR1 as SGHNT and CDR2 as YYREEE (reference sequence). This CDR3 is CASSSTADTQYF. DNA for the CDR3: TGTGCCAGCAGCTCCACCGCAGATACGCAGTATTTT.

Only a few counts were recorded for this clone. The V and J genes are TRBV7-6 and TRBJ2-1; no clear D. The CDR3 totals 13 residues. V lost 6 bases and J 5 bases, leaving 11 bases between the germline ends. Germline V gene sequence: CDR1 SGHVS, CDR2 FNYEAQ. CDR3 bases: TGTGCCAGCAGGGGAACAGTGCACAATGAGCAGTTCTTC. This codes for CASRGTVHNEQFF.

This clone has a single count. This chain joins TRBV4-1 and TRBJ2-6; D is possibly TRBD1 (6 bases). The CDR3 is made up of 16 amino acids. The V gene's germline CDR1 is MGHRA and CDR2 YSYEKL. Between the trimmed V and J ends, which lost 1 base and 4 bases, there was a span of 11 bases. The CDR3 DNA sequence: TGCGCCAGCAGCCAAGCAACAGGGACCGGGGCCAACGTCCTGACTTTC. It translates to CASSQATGTGANVLTF.

This clone was detected only a few times. V gene TRBV10-2 combines with J gene TRBJ2-7; possibly TRBD1 for D (5 bases). V shed 3 bases and J shed 1 base, with 19 bases lying between them. CDR1 WSHSY and CDR2 SAAADI come from the germline V gene. The CDR3 extends over 17 amino acids. CDR3 loop: CASSDNLGNRTSYEQYF. CDR3 sequence (DNA): TGCGCCAGCAGTGATAATTTAGGTAACAGGACGTCCTACGAGCAGTACTTC.

The chain joins TRBV9 to TRBJ2-2; a possible D gene is TRBD1 (6 bases). The germline V gene encodes CDR1 SGDLS and CDR2 YYNGEE. V shed 2 bases and J shed 4 bases, with 9 bases lying between them. The length of the CDR3 is 14 residues. The CDR3 nucleotides are TGTGCCAGCAGCGTTTCAGGGGTCACCGGGGAGCTGTTTTTT. It encodes CASSVSGVTGELFF.

The chain links TRBV15 to TRBJ1-1; 8 bases map to TRBD1. The V and J ends lost 4 bases and 5 bases, in that order; junction bases with no gene match: 6. Germline V gene data show CDR1 as LNHNV and CDR2 as YYDKDF (reference sequence). The CDR3 totals 14 residues. This chain's CDR3 is CATSNTGGGTEAFF. CDR3 coding DNA: TGTGCCACCAGCAATACAGGGGGAGGGACTGAAGCTTTCTTT.